This note documents a single T cell receptor (beta chain) sequence. The data were obtained in a study of blood T cells in healthy people across ages. Next came a second PCR, run for about 7 to 12 cycles, which used a sample-barcoded 5' primer along with a J-beta primer mix. Researchers report that a template-switch adaptor with 12 random nucleotides tagged each cDNA molecule. A single record per CDR3 protein comes from TCRdb applying MiXCR to the 5' RACE reads. The table includes some 940,000 distinct CDR3 sequences, almost 30% detected once. The CDR3 totals 16 residues. Per the germline V gene, CDR1 is MDHEN and CDR2 is SYDVKM. V dropped 4 bases and J dropped 8; count of bases not matched to a gene: 16. These same data were also listed under a study on T cells of mothers and their children. From that report: Thymic selection molds TCR recombination products alike in related and unrelated pairs.

The TCR originated in a woman in her 40s in good health. Sequenced material: blood. J is TRBJ1-1 and V is TRBV28; the match to TRBD1 covers 7 bases. The CDR3, as DNA: TGTGCCAGCAGTTCGCCCGGACAGGCGCGCGCTCGGGAAGCTTTCTTT. As protein: CASSSPGQARAREAFF.